This TCR beta chain was obtained from a study of blood T cell repertoires in COVID-19 (dated by TCRdb to about 2020). Study-level background: Collaborator samples came from the United States, Italy and Spain and covered acute and convalescent phases of COVID-19. Samples came from the ongoing ImmuneRACE study (first 160 participants) plus 1,254 subjects from 6 global collaborators. The repertoires were released in a freely available public database intended as a resource for research on the immune response to SARS-CoV-2. Deeply sampled blood TCRbeta repertoires from subjects exposed to, actively infected with, or recovered from COVID-19 were included in the dataset. The material from the prospective study consisted of cDNA or gDNA derived from T cells, B-cell-depleted T cells, or PBMCs. Nearly every sample came with metadata listing a de-identified subject ID, COVID-19 status, age in years and sex. Where available, HLA class I and class II types were obtained from metadata supplied by the sample provider rather than from assay-based typing.

Each collaborating institution followed its own protocols to collect whole blood in K2EDTA tubes. Collaborator samples were shipped for TCRbeta analysis as frozen whole blood, isolated PBMCs, or DNA extracted from either sample type. Of note for this clone: The antigen this receptor binds is unknown. The record has no base qualities; no much larger clone is one base away.

TCRbeta CDR3 regions were amplified from genomic DNA by means of the immunoSEQ Assay, a bias-controlled multiplex PCR. The published analysis was carried out like this. Within the assay, amplification of reference gene primers was used to estimate how many nucleated cells each sample contained. Sequence reads were collapsed and filtered to measure the absolute abundance of every unique TCRbeta CDR3 rearrangement. For each sample, productive Simpson clonality was calculated as the square root of Simpson's diversity index across productive rearrangements. TCRdb carries this immuneACCESS record with in-frame sequences only. Its versions omit some clonotypes, under half of them owing to an unresolved V gene in the studies checked, with the rest unexplained. V and J calls and clone size follow that table, whereas D and trimming were derived from the DNA. This sample is represented by 200,000 to 300,000 clones; 83% of them were singletons. The ten largest clones represent less than 6.5% of the sample.

Broader findings and caveats from the paper: The amount of clinical and demographic metadata varied by source and participant and was provided uncurated.

The CDR3 holds 15 amino acids from the cysteine to the phenylalanine. Only the CDR3 portion is preserved as DNA: 45 bases, with reading frame beginning at the first base. V sheds 0 bases and J sheds 1 base, leaving 9 bases between their ends. As encoded in the germline V gene (reference sequence), CDR1 is MNHNY while CDR2 is SVGAGI. This sequence uses TRBV6-6 and TRBJ1-1; 5 matching bases give a weak D call of TRBD1. The specimen was peripheral blood. The clonotype comes from a human donor in a cohort sampled during active COVID-19. The nucleotides read TGTGCCAGCAGTTACTCAGGACAACCGAACACTGAAGCTTTCTTT. It is translated as CASSYSGQPNTEAFF.